This T cell receptor (beta chain) was captured by sequencing in a study of control samples from healthy donors and cancer patients. Germline V gene sequence: CDR1 LGHNT, CDR2 FRNRAP. V was shortened by 2 bases and J by 8 bases, with 15 bases between the two germline ends. This CDR3 contains 14 residues. Repertoires were generated with immunoSEQ multiplex PCR, while TCRdb's copy carries only in-frame clones and drops some. Here the sample spans roughly 140,000 clones, over 90% being singletons. The sequence was collected from a man aged 45-65 years in good health. The sample comprised blood. The chain combines TRBV12-5 with TRBJ1-2; TRBD1 is a possible D gene (6 bases). CDR3 coding DNA: TGTGCTAGTGGTTTGTCCCTCACAGGGTACGGCTACACCTTC. Protein sequence: CASGLSLTGYGYTF.